This T cell receptor beta chain is drawn from a study of T-cell memory formation after mild COVID-19 (TCRdb year 2021). Broadly, across the study: TCR sequence clusters from the two donors were found to be largely donor specific. In a couple of donors, T-cell clones that expanded and contracted after mild COVID-19 were tracked by sequencing TCRalpha and TCRbeta repertoires over time. The cohort was made up of two young adult volunteers, one female and one male, who were previously healthy.

Ficoll-Paque density gradient centrifugation was used to isolate PBMCs. V is pared back by 5 bases and J by 4 bases, with 14 bases lying between the germline termini. The CDR3 runs 15 amino acids, cysteine and phenylalanine included. Only the CDR3 region is kept as DNA, spanning 45 bases read in frame from base 1. Reading the germline V gene gives CDR1 SGHTA and CDR2 FQGNSA. Instrument used: Illumina NovaSeq 6000. Using 5'RACE with constant-segment primers, TCRalpha and TCRbeta cDNA libraries were constructed, with sample barcodes and unique molecular identifiers added in the process. Trizol reagent was used to extract RNA from every sample. Amplification of the libraries took two PCR steps, and the second step added a second sample barcode plus Illumina TruSeq adapters. Libraries were sequenced on an Illumina NovaSeq with 2 x 150 bp paired-end reads. Per the original workflow: With migec v1.2.7, reads were demultiplexed and then collapsed into UMI-guided consensus sequences. Using mixcr v2.1.11, the UMI consensuses were aligned to TRA and TRB V and J templates and assembled into clonotypes. A clonotype was counted as expanded or contracted only when both edgeR and NoisET called the clonotype significant, with the noise models trained on biological replicates. For edgeR calls, the cutoffs were a false discovery rate-adjusted p below 0.01 and a log2 fold-change threshold of 1. As an exploratory analysis of dynamics, max-normalized trajectories of the 1000 most abundant clonotypes were examined by PCA with hierarchical clustering. Separately sequenced CD4+ and CD8+ repertoires were used to assign the CD4 or CD8 phenotype of responding clones. The raw public reads went through TCRdb reprocessing: fastp at Q25, MiXCR clone calling, in-frame beta chains kept. Merged by CDR3 protein, the rows form single entries marked with the most common genes and DNA. The V and J calls and clone size are TCRdb's, not the authors'. The sample has some 450,000 distinct CDR3 sequences on record, 15% to 20% of them singletons. The ten largest make up 8.4% of the sample.

Results and caveats for the whole study, not just this receptor: Clones contracting from day 15 to 85 had balanced CD4/CD8 phenotypes, while a second wave expanding from day 15 to 37 was biased towards CD4+. Some responding clones were found in pre-infection memory, which suggests that pre-existing cross-reactive memory T cells took part in the SARS-CoV-2 response. Contracting CD4+ clones were found mainly in CM and EM memory subsets, while CD8+ clones were enriched in EMRA. Whether the second-wave clones peaking on day 37 were SARS-CoV-2 specific was not confirmed. Only two mild cases were covered by the study, and larger cohorts that include severe cases with pre-infection samples were considered necessary.

Concerning this clonotype itself: Its binding antigen is unknown. Per-base qualities were not stored, and no clone one base away is much larger.

The clonotype originates from an adult woman who had mild COVID-19 (a few samples of this study predate the infection). The sample titles of this study are shuffled in the database, so cell type and time point are left out; the donor was told from shared clones. Sequences were obtained from PBMCs or a T cell subset sorted from them (not recorded which). In this chain, TRBV7-2 is recombined with TRBJ1-4; possibly the D gene is TRBD1, per 5 matching bases. The CDR3 protein: CASSLFGTHNEKLFF. The sequenced DNA: TGTGCCAGCAGCCTGTTCGGGACTCATAATGAAAAACTGTTTTTT.